These T cell receptor beta chains were read from a single sample in a study of blood T cell repertoires in COVID-19. Here immunoSEQ multiplex PCR was the method, and the copy in TCRdb shows in-frame clones only, minus some. The table has tens of thousands of clones, approximately 91% seen once. Sample: peripheral blood. The receptors were gathered from a woman between 65 and 79 years old with acute or convalescent COVID-19. Each CDR3 is given with its conserved first and last residue. Each record gives: clone size, D gene, V gene, J gene, CDR3 protein, CDR3 DNA. A D gene is named only where the DNA matches it firmly. Clone size is shown for a subset of rows, as once, few, many or a class of expanded clone.

NA,NA,TRBV11-2,TRBJ1-5,CASSLAGGGNQPQHF,TGTGCCAGCAGCTTAGCGGGGGGTGGGAATCAGCCCCAGCATTTT
NA,NA,TRBV19,TRBJ1-3,CASSILGGLGGNTIYF,TGTGCCAGTAGTATACTGGGAGGGCTCGGTGGAAACACCATATATTTT
few,TRBD1,TRBV10-3,TRBJ1-4,CAISERGQATEKLFF,TGTGCCATCAGTGAGAGGGGGCAGGCCACTGAAAAACTGTTTTTT
NA,NA,TRBV6-5,TRBJ2-1,CASSSGGSYNEQFF,TGTGCCAGCTCATCCGGTGGTAGTTACAATGAGCAGTTCTTC
NA,NA,TRBV2,TRBJ2-1,CASIGWTVRNNEQFF,TGTGCCAGCATAGGTTGGACAGTCCGAAACAATGAGCAGTTCTTC
NA,NA,TRBV14,TRBJ2-3,CASSQGTVSTDTQYF,TGTGCCAGCAGCCAAGGAACAGTAAGCACAGATACGCAGTATTTT
NA,TRBD1,TRBV5-1,TRBJ2-1,CASHTGEPSYNEQFF,TGCGCCAGCCATACAGGGGAACCCTCCTACAATGAGCAGTTCTTC
NA,NA,TRBV23-1,TRBJ1-2,CASSQSGRYGYTF,TGCGCCAGCAGTCAATCGGGGAGATATGGCTACACCTTC
NA,NA,TRBV5-1,TRBJ1-2,CASAVVEGRNGYTF,TGCGCCAGCGCCGTGGTGGAGGGGCGGAATGGCTACACCTTC
NA,TRBD1,TRBV19,TRBJ1-4,CASSQGQTTNEKLFF,TGTGCCAGTAGCCAGGGACAGACAACTAATGAAAAACTGTTTTTT
NA,NA,TRBV5-1,TRBJ2-7,CASSLEEGKMGPYEQYF,TGCGCCAGCAGCTTGGAAGAGGGTAAAATGGGCCCCTACGAGCAGTACTTC
NA,TRBD1,TRBV5-4,TRBJ1-2,CASTPGQGRGGYTF,TGTGCCAGCACCCCGGGACAGGGGCGGGGTGGCTACACCTTC